This TCR beta chain was retrieved from a study of Graves' ophthalmopathy and Graves' hyperthyroidism. As for this clonotype: Germline and junction disagree at one end, which may indicate a read error.

Scientists amplified the TCR beta CDR3 regions from RNA transcripts. RT-PCR was first run with HTBI primers, then multiplex PCR in a second round. TCRdb redid the calling of the multiplex PCR reads with MiXCR, one entry per CDR3 protein. The profile shows about 340,000 distinct CDR3 sequences, roughly 15% of them singletons. The V gene's germline CDR1 is KGHDR and CDR2 SFDVKD. The CDR3 has 13 amino acids. The specimen was peripheral blood. The sequence was obtained from an adult man with Graves' ophthalmopathy. V gene TRBV24-1 combines with J gene TRBJ2-5; TRBD1 is a possible D gene (6 bases). The CDR3 spells CATSDSHNPGQNF. The CDR3 DNA reads as TGTGCCACCAGTGACTCCCATAACCCGGGACAAAACTTC.